These 27 T cell receptor beta chains were sequenced from one sample in a study of CD8 T cells in ankylosing spondylitis. Their specific antigens are unknown. Study conclusions and caveats: There was a TCR beta motif, made of fewer than 10 highly homologous variants, that appeared characteristic of ankylosing spondylitis blood.

Each CDR3 protein gets one entry after TCRdb re-called the 5' RACE reads with MiXCR. The sample contains some 840,000 distinct CDR3 sequences, approximately 12% of which appear only once. Sequenced: blood, either unsorted or a sorted T cell fraction (not recorded which). The receptor set was obtained from a male donor with ankylosing spondylitis.

V gene TRBV7-9 combines with J gene TRBJ2-3, with TRBD2 as a possible D gene (6 bases). Trimming stripped 2 bases from V and 1 base from J, with 10 bases between. The CDR3 extends over 15 amino acids. Germline CDR1 and CDR2: SEHNR and FQNEAQ (reference sequence). CDR3 region: CASSLSASGTDTQYF. CDR3 sequence (DNA): TGTGCCAGCAGCTTATCGGCTAGCGGCACAGATACGCAGTATTTT.

This clonotype was counted at least ten times. Written as DNA, the CDR3 is TGCGCCAGCAGCTTCGACAGGGTGGGCTACAATGAGCAGTTCTTC. Translating it yields CASSFDRVGYNEQFF. V gene TRBV5-1 combines with J gene TRBJ2-1, with TRBD1 matching 7 bases. This CDR3 has 15 residues. The germline V gene encodes CDR1 SGHRS and CDR2 YFSETQ. The V gene end was trimmed by 2 bases and the J gene end by 3 bases; junction bases not matched to a gene: 5.

V gene TRBV11-3 combines with J gene TRBJ2-1; D may be TRBD1 or TRBD2 (5 bases each). CDR3 size: 14 residues. Germline values: CDR1 SGHNT, CDR2 YENEEA. Trimming removed 4 bases from V and 5 bases from J, with 12 bases in between. The CDR3 DNA follows: TGTGCCAGCAGCTCTGCCGGGGCCAACAATGAGCAGTTCTTC. Its translation is CASSSAGANNEQFF.

This clonotype came up a few times. The gene calls are TRBV7-2 and TRBJ2-7, with unresolved D. This CDR3 has 14 residues. CDR1 SGHTA and CDR2 FQGNSA come from the germline V gene. Trimming took 5 bases from V and 2 from J, leaving 13 bases between them. CDR3 region: CASSRKDSPYEQYF. CDR3 DNA: TGTGCCAGCAGCCGTAAGGATTCCCCCTACGAGCAGTACTTC.

In this sample, this clonotype turned up a few times. The chain uses TRBV6-5 and TRBJ2-3, with 10 bases identical to TRBD2. The CDR3 is 16 residues long. V lost 4 bases, J lost 3 bases, and 7 bases stayed unmatched. Looked up from germline, CDR1 is MNHEY and CDR2 is SVGAGI. CDR3 nucleotides: TGTGCCAGCAGTTGGCTAGCGGGAGCTGGTACAGATACGCAGTATTTT. It is translated as CASSWLAGAGTDTQYF.

The chain recombines TRBV5-6 with TRBJ1-2; no clear D gene. This CDR3 has 13 residues. Trimming took off 4 bases at V and 8 bases at J, with 15 bases between the two ends. Per the germline V gene, CDR1 is SGHDT and CDR2 is YYEEEE. For the CDR3, the DNA is TGTGCCAGCAGCACCCAAAGTGGAGGAGGCTACACCTTC. Residues: CASSTQSGGGYTF. Looking up the rest from reference TRBV5-6 and TRBJ1-2 gives the full variable domain: DAGVTQSPTHLIKTRGQQVTLRCSPKSGHDTVSWYQQALGQGPQFIFQYYEEEERQRGNFPDRFSGHQFPNYSSELNVNALLLGDSALYLCASSTQSGGGYTFGSGTRLTVV.

V and J are TRBV5-1 and TRBJ2-4; TRBD1 matches 8 bases. The length of the CDR3 is 14 residues. V shed 4 bases, J shed 7 bases, and the junction held 7 bases outside the gene matches. From germline, CDR1 is SGHRS and CDR2 YFSETQ. CDR3 loop: CASSPDRVGNIQYF. CDR3 coding DNA: TGCGCCAGCAGCCCGGACAGGGTGGGGAACATTCAGTACTTC.

This clonotype was counted at least ten times. The chain links TRBV10-3 to TRBJ2-5, with TRBD2 matching 11 bases. The CDR3 consists of 16 residues. Trimming removed 6 bases from V and 2 bases from J; junction bases left unmatched: 8. The germline V gene has CDR1 ENHRY and CDR2 SYGVKD. The CDR3 loop reads CAISPILAGGQETQYF. CDR3 nucleotide sequence: TGTGCCATCAGCCCAATTCTAGCGGGAGGACAAGAGACCCAGTACTTC.

This clonotype was seen a handful of times. The chain couples TRBV5-1 to TRBJ2-7, with a tentative D call TRBD2 (5 bases). Trimming took 5 bases from V and 6 from J, leaving 12 bases between them. This CDR3 has 12 amino acids. Germline V gives CDR1 SGHRS, CDR2 YFSETQ. CDR3 bases: TGCGCCAGCAGTTCCACTAGAGTCGAGCAGTACTTC. Translation: CASSSTRVEQYF. Looking up the rest from reference TRBV5-1 and TRBJ2-7 gives the full variable domain: KAGVTQTPRYLIKTRGQQVTLSCSPISGHRSVSWYQQTPGQGLQFLFEYFSETQRNKGNFPGRFSGRQFSNSRSEMNVSTLELGDSALYLCASSSTRVEQYFGPGTRLTVT.

This clonotype was recorded at least ten times. V usage is TRBV4-2 and J usage is TRBJ2-7; 7 positions match TRBD2. CDR1 is LGHNA, CDR2 YNFKEQ, per germline. There are 15 residues in the CDR3. The ends lost 3 bases at V and 3 bases at J; junction bases unmatched: 8. This chain's CDR3 is CASSQTGGDYYEQYF. The CDR3 DNA is TGTGCCAGCAGCCAGACTGGGGGGGACTACTACGAGCAGTACTTC.

The chain combines TRBV5-6 with TRBJ1-2, with D perhaps matching TRBD1 (5 bases). Germline loops: CDR1 SGHDT, CDR2 YYEEEE. The CDR3 covers 14 residues. V was trimmed by 4 bases and J by 7 bases, leaving 17 bases between them. CDR3 in DNA: TGTGCCAGCAGCCAGGGACTGCGTAGCTCTGGCTACACCTTC. Its protein product is CASSQGLRSSGYTF.

This clonotype has only one observation. The rearrangement links TRBV9 to TRBJ2-3; D is perhaps TRBD2 (5 bases). Germline V gives CDR1 SGDLS, CDR2 YYNGEE. Deletions cut 2 bases from V and 1 base from J, with 11 bases between. This CDR3 comprises 15 residues. The CDR3 region is CASSVEGSRTDTQYF. The CDR3 nucleotides read TGTGCCAGCAGCGTCGAGGGTTCCCGCACAGATACGCAGTATTTT.

This clonotype was found a few times. This rearrangement joins TRBV4-1 to TRBJ1-4; 10 bases line up with TRBD1. The CDR3 has 15 residues. Trimming cost V 8 bases and J 5 bases; bases outside gene matches: 8. Looked up from germline, CDR1 is MGHRA and CDR2 is YSYEKL. The CDR3 DNA reads as TGCGCCAGCTCTCGGGGACAGGGGCCAAATGAAAAACTGTTTTTT. It yields the protein CASSRGQGPNEKLFF.

The rearrangement joins TRBV5-8 to TRBJ1-5; D unclear. The V end was cut by 0 bases, the J end by 4 bases, with 14 bases between. Germline-derived CDR1 and CDR2 are SGHTS and YDEGEE. The CDR3 runs 16 residues. The CDR3 loop reads CASSLGVDGENQPQHF. The DNA of the CDR3 is TGTGCCAGCAGCTTGGGCGTGGACGGAGAAAATCAGCCCCAGCATTTT.

This clonotype was seen only a few times. The rearrangement uses TRBV20-1 and TRBJ2-5; D tentatively reads TRBD1 or TRBD2 (5 bases each). The germline V gene encodes CDR1 DFQATT and CDR2 SNEGSKA (reference sequence). This CDR3 is built from 13 residues. Trimming removed 1 base at V and 0 bases at J, with 6 bases between. In nucleotides, the CDR3 is TGCAGTGCTAGAGGGGGGAACCAAGAGACCCAGTACTTC. Translating it yields CSARGGNQETQYF.

The chain recombines TRBV7-2 with TRBJ2-1; TRBD2 matches at 7 bases. The CDR3 is 15 residues long. CDR1 and CDR2 (germline): SGHTA, FQGNSA. Trimming removed 5 bases from V and 2 bases from J; junction bases left unmatched: 6. For the CDR3, the DNA is TGTGCCAGCAGCACCCTAGCGGACACCTACAATGAGCAGTTCTTC. Protein: CASSTLADTYNEQFF.

The gene calls are TRBV10-3 and TRBJ2-1; 8 positions match TRBD1. V was clipped by 6 bases and J by 7 bases; unmatched bases: 5. Germline loops: CDR1 ENHRY, CDR2 SYGVKD. The CDR3 is made up of 13 amino acids. CDR3 nucleotides: TGTGCCATCAGCGGACAGGGTGAAAATGAGCAGTTCTTC. It yields the protein CAISGQGENEQFF.

This clonotype was counted ten times or more. The V call is TRBV20-1, the J call TRBJ2-1; 14 nucleotides match TRBD2. V dropped 1 base and J dropped 9; count of bases not matched to a gene: 5. The V gene's germline CDR1 is DFQATT and CDR2 SNEGSKA (reference sequence). There are 15 residues in the CDR3. DNA of the CDR3: TGCAGTGCTAGAGTAGGGACTAGCGGGAGTAGTGAGCAGTTCTTC. Protein product: CSARVGTSGSSEQFF.

The chain combines TRBV4-1 with TRBJ2-1, with 10 bases that match TRBD1. Trimming at V came to 5 bases and at J to 8 bases, leaving 9 bases not matched to a gene. The length of the CDR3 is 15 residues. Germline V gene sequence: CDR1 MGHRA, CDR2 YSYEKL. The CDR3 loop is CASSTRQGASYEQFF. The CDR3 coding sequence is TGCGCCAGCAGCACGAGACAGGGGGCTTCGTATGAGCAGTTCTTC.

The table lists this clonotype with many counts. The genes are TRBV12-3 or TRBV12-4 and TRBJ1-2; unclear D gene. CDR3 length equals 14 residues. V was pared by 2 bases and J by 2 bases, with 9 bases between. The chain's CDR3 is CASSLNSGNYGYTF. As DNA, the CDR3 is TGTGCCAGCAGTTTAAACTCCGGGAACTATGGCTACACCTTC.

This rearrangement joins TRBV5-8 to TRBJ2-5, with TRBD1 identical over 7 bases. Per germline, CDR1 SGHTS and CDR2 YDEGEE. Trimming took 4 bases from V and 7 from J; bases not matched to a gene: 7. The CDR3 has 13 residues. The CDR3 DNA sequence: TGTGCCAGCAGCCCCGGACAGGTTTTGACCCAGTACTTC. Protein product: CASSPGQVLTQYF.

The chain links TRBV11-1 to TRBJ2-1; 9 nucleotides match TRBD2. CDR1 and CDR2 from the germline V gene are SGHAT and FQDESV (reference sequence). The CDR3 extends over 18 amino acids. The junction had 13 bases not matched to a gene; V was cut back by 5 bases and J by 2 bases. The CDR3 nucleotides are TGTGCCAGCAGCCCCCAAGGCGCTAGCGGGACCACCTACAATGAGCAGTTCTTC. Encoded protein: CASSPQGASGTTYNEQFF.

This clonotype showed up many times. The rearrangement joins TRBV5-5 to TRBJ2-1; TRBD2 agrees at 7 bases. The germline gives CDR1 SGHKS, CDR2 YYEKEE (reference sequence). V was pared by 4 bases and J by 9 bases, with 7 bases of the junction left unmatched. CDR3 size: 13 residues. CDR3 sequence reads: CASSALPGGEQFF. DNA of the CDR3: TGTGCCAGCAGCGCCTTGCCGGGAGGTGAGCAGTTCTTC.

J is TRBJ1-5 and V is TRBV7-2; possibly TRBD1 for D (6 bases). Germline V lookup: CDR1 SGHTA, CDR2 FQGNSA. V lost 3 bases and J 9 bases, leaving 18 bases between the germline ends. CDR3 size: 15 residues. The CDR3 DNA sequence: TGTGCCAGCAGCTTGGGTGGGACACCTCTCTGGCCCCAGCATTTT. It encodes CASSLGGTPLWPQHF.

The chain employs TRBV4-2 and TRBJ2-3; TRBD2 aligns across 11 bases. This CDR3 contains 20 residues. V was pared by 5 bases and J by 3 bases, with 19 bases of the junction left unmatched. CDR1 LGHNA and CDR2 YNFKEQ come from the germline V gene. CDR3 loop: CASSANPWDLAGGKTDTQYF. DNA of the CDR3: TGTGCCAGCAGCGCCAATCCTTGGGATCTAGCGGGAGGCAAAACAGATACGCAGTATTTT.

This clonotype was detected ten times or more. The CDR3 spells CASSVRGGIQYF. Written as DNA, the CDR3 is TGTGCCAGCAGTGTAAGGGGCGGGATTCAGTACTTC. The rearrangement uses TRBV7-2 and TRBJ2-4; D assignment may be TRBD1 or TRBD2 (5 bases each). Between the trimmed V and J ends, which lost 6 bases and 10 bases, there was a span of 13 bases. This CDR3 contains 12 residues. Germline CDR1 reads SGHTA; CDR2 reads FQGNSA. The variable domain in full, with the rest retrieved from reference TRBV7-2 and TRBJ2-4, is GAGVSQSPSNKVTEKGKDVELRCDPISGHTALYWYRQSLGQGLEFLIYFQGNSAPDKSGLPSDRFSAERTGGSVSTLTIQRTQQEDSAVYLCASSVRGGIQYFGAGTRLSVL.

The CDR3 sequence is CSAGPLASGRHPYNEQFF. The CDR3 region has the DNA TGCAGTGCTGGACCTTTGGCTAGCGGGAGGCACCCCTACAATGAGCAGTTCTTC. The genes are TRBV20-1 and TRBJ2-1, with TRBD2 matching over 11 bases. This CDR3 spans 18 amino acids. Germline V gene data show CDR1 as DFQATT and CDR2 as SNEGSKA (reference sequence). Trimming cost V 5 bases and J 2 bases; bases outside gene matches: 14.